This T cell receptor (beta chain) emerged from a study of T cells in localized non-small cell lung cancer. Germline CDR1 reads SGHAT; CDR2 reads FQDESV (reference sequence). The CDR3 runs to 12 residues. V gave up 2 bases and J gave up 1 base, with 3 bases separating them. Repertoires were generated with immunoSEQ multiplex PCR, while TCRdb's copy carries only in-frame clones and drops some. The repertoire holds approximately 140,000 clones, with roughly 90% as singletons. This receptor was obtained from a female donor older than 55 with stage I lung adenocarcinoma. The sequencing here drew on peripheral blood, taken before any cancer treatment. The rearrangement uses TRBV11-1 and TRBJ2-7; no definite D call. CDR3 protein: CASSLRSYEQYF. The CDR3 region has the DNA TGTGCCAGCAGCTTACGGTCCTACGAGCAGTACTTC.